This is a list of T cell receptor beta chains from one sample in a study of blood T cell repertoires in COVID-19. Sequencing was performed with immunoSEQ multiplex PCR; in TCRdb, only in-frame clones are kept and a portion is missing. The sample shows roughly 250,000 clones, over 70% of them seen only once. Sequencing was carried out using peripheral blood. The receptor set was obtained from a woman older than 75 with acute or convalescent COVID-19. Each CDR3 is given with its conserved first and last residue. D genes are given only for firm matches. Some rows have no size entry. The others give once, few or many, or a class for an expanded clone.

TRBD1,.,TRBJ1-3,TRBV7-2,TGTGCCAGCACCCGGGACAGGGGAATGGGCACCATATATTTT,CASTRDRGMGTIYF
.,.,TRBJ1-1,TRBV18,TGTGCCAGCTCACCAAGGAAAGCGGGGATCTTCACTGAAGCTTTCTTT,CASSPRKAGIFTEAFF
.,.,TRBJ1-5,TRBV6-6,TGTGCCAGCAGCTCCTTCCCGGTGATGGCCCAGCATTTT,CASSSFPVMAQHF
.,.,TRBJ2-3,TRBV10-1,TGCGCCAGCAGTGAAGGCGGGTTGCCAGATACGCAGTATTTT,CASSEGGLPDTQYF
TRBD2,.,TRBJ2-1,TRBV5-1,TGCGCCAGCAGCTTCCCCGGTAGCGGGGAGCAGTTCTTC,CASSFPGSGEQFF
TRBD2,.,TRBJ2-3,TRBV5-6,TGTGCCAGCAGCTTTCCGGGAGGGACAGATACGCAGTATTTT,CASSFPGGTDTQYF
.,few,TRBJ2-3,TRBV6-5,TGTGCCAGCACCTTCGGTGATACGCAGTATTTT,CASTFGDTQYF
TRBD2,.,TRBJ2-1,TRBV30,TGTGCCTGGAGGACTAGCGGGGGGCTCCCTCAGTTCTTC,CAWRTSGGLPQFF
.,.,TRBJ1-5,TRBV5-1,TGCGCCAGCAGTCAGGACCCCGGAGGGGGCAATCAGCCCCAGCATTTT,CASSQDPGGGNQPQHF
.,few,TRBJ2-2,TRBV14,TGTGCCAGCAGCCCTCGGGTGCTCGGGGAGTTCGTCGGGGAGCTGTTTTTT,CASSPRVLGEFVGELFF
.,.,TRBJ2-7,TRBV2,TGTGCCAGCAGACCAGCGCCAGTGTTGGAGCAGTACTTC,CASRPAPVLEQYF
.,.,TRBJ1-4,TRBV5-1,TGCGCCAGCAGCTTACCGGGACAAGCAACTAATGAAAAACTGTTTTTT,CASSLPGQATNEKLFF
.,.,TRBJ2-5,TRBV4-1,TGCGCCAGCAGCCAAGATCTAGATTGGGTGGAGACCCAGTACTTC,CASSQDLDWVETQYF
TRBD1,.,TRBJ1-2,TRBV9,TGTGCCAGCAGAAGACAGGGCGGATCCTATGGCTACACCTTC,CASRRQGGSYGYTF
.,.,TRBJ1-2,TRBV19,TGTGCCAGTAAAAGGGGCGTAACCGCTAACTATGGCTACACCTTC,CASKRGVTANYGYTF
.,few,TRBJ1-1,TRBV5-1,TGCGCCAGCAGCTTGGGGGCAGGGCTAAACACTGAAGCTTTCTTT,CASSLGAGLNTEAFF
TRBD1,.,TRBJ1-5,TRBV2,TGTGCCAGCAGTCGGGACAGGGGGGGCAATCAGCCCCAGCATTTT,CASSRDRGGNQPQHF
TRBD2,.,TRBJ2-2,TRBV9,TGTGCCAGCGCAGGGGGGCTAGCGGGGACCGGGGAGCTGTTTTTT,CASAGGLAGTGELFF
TRBD2,few,TRBJ2-1,TRBV2,TGTGCCAGCAGTGGGACTAGCGGGCCCAATGAGCAGTTCTTC,CASSGTSGPNEQFF
.,.,TRBJ1-6,TRBV4-2,TGTGCCAGCAGCGGGCGGCAGGGGAGCTCCTATAATTCACCCCTCCACTTT,CASSGRQGSSYNSPLHF
TRBD1,.,TRBJ1-2,TRBV25-1,TGTGCCAGCAGTGAAACAGGGACAGCAGCTAACTATGGCTACACCTTC,CASSETGTAANYGYTF
.,.,TRBJ2-1,TRBV27,TGTGCCAGCAGTCCCCATAGCGGAAGTGTTCTTGAGCAGTTCTTC,CASSPHSGSVLEQFF
TRBD1,.,TRBJ1-2,TRBV5-1,TGCGCCAGCAGCTCGGGACAGACCTATGGCTACACCTTC,CASSSGQTYGYTF
.,.,TRBJ2-2,TRBV3-1/TRBV3-2,TGTGCCAGCAGGCGAAGCGGATCTACCGGGGAGCTGTTTTTT,CASRRSGSTGELFF
TRBD1,.,TRBJ1-2,TRBV25-1,TGTGCCAGCAGTGATGGACAGGTCGGCTCAAGTACGCTCTATGGCTACACCTTC,CASSDGQVGSSTLYGYTF
TRBD1,.,TRBJ1-5,TRBV4-1,TGCGCCAGCAGCCAAGATTTCCAGGGGCAGGGGGGCAATCAGCCCCAGCATTTT,CASSQDFQGQGGNQPQHF
.,once,TRBJ2-2,TRBV28,TGTGCCAGCAACGGCTTTCGGGGGTCCGGGGAGCTGTTTTTT,CASNGFRGSGELFF
TRBD1,.,TRBJ1-4,TRBV11-2,TGTGCCAGCAGCCAGGACAGGCGGGGTGAAAAACTGTTTTTT,CASSQDRRGEKLFF
.,few,TRBJ1-5,TRBV4-1,TGCGCCAGCAGCCAAGTAGGGGAGGAACAGCCCCAGCATTTT,CASSQVGEEQPQHF
.,.,TRBJ1-1,TRBV5-1,TGCGCCAGCAGCTTGGGCGGGGGGCTTAACACTGAAGCTTTCTTT,CASSLGGGLNTEAFF
.,.,TRBJ1-6,TRBV6-6,TGTGCCAGCAGTCTCCTGGGCTCTCGGAGGGCCAATTCACCCCTCCACTTT,CASSLLGSRRANSPLHF
TRBD1,.,TRBJ1-2,TRBV3-1/TRBV3-2,TGTGCCAGCAGCTATAAGGACAGGGCCTATGGCTACACCTTC,CASSYKDRAYGYTF
TRBD1,few,TRBJ2-2,TRBV4-3,TGCGCCAGCAGCCCCCAGGGGGCCGCGAGGACCGGGGAGCTGTTTTTT,CASSPQGAARTGELFF
.,.,TRBJ1-5,TRBV29-1,TGCAGCGTTGCGTTCGGGGGAGGTGATCAGCCCCAGCATTTT,CSVAFGGGDQPQHF
.,.,TRBJ1-1,TRBV7-9,TGTGCCAGCAGCTTAGGCGGCGGGAAGACTGAAGCTTTCTTT,CASSLGGGKTEAFF
.,.,TRBJ1-4,TRBV11-2,TGTGCCAGCAGCTTAGCAAGGGGAGGTAATGAAAAACTGTTTTTT,CASSLARGGNEKLFF
TRBD1,.,TRBJ1-4,TRBV7-2,TGTGCCAGCAGCTCAGGACAGGGGAAGAATGAAAAACTGTTTTTT,CASSSGQGKNEKLFF